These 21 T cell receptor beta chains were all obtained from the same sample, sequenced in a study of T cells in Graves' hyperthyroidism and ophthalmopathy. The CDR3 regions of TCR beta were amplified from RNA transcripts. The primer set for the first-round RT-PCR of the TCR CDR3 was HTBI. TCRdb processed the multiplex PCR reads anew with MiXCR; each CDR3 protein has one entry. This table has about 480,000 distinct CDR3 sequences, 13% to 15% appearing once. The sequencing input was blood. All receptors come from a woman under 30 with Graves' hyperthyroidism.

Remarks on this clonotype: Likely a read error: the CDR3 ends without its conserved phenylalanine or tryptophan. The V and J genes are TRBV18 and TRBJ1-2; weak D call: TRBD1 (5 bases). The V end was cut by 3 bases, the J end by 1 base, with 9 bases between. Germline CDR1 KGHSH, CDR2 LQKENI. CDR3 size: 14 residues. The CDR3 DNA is TGTGCCAGCTCACCGTCGACAGTTAACTATGGCTACACCTTA. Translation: CASSPSTVNYGYTL.

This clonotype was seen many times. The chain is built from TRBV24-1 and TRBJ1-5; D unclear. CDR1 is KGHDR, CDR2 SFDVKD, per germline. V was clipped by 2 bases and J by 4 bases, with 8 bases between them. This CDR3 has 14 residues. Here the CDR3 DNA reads TGTGCCACCAGTGATTCGAGGGTAAATCAGCCCCAGCATTTT. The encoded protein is CATSDSRVNQPQHF.

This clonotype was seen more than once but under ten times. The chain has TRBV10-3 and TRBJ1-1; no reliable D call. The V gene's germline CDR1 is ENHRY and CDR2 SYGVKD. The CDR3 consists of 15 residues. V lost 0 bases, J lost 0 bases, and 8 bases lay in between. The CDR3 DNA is TGTGCCATCAGTGAGTCTGTAGTATTGAACACTGAAGCTTTCTTT. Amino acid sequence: CAISESVVLNTEAFF.

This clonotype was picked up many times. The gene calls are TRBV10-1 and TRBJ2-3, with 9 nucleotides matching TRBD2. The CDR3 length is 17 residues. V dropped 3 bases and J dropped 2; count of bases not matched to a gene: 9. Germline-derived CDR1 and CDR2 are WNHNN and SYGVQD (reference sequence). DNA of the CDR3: TGCGCCAGCAGTGATGGGGCGGGAGGGAGGTCCACAGATACGCAGTATTTT. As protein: CASSDGAGGRSTDTQYF.

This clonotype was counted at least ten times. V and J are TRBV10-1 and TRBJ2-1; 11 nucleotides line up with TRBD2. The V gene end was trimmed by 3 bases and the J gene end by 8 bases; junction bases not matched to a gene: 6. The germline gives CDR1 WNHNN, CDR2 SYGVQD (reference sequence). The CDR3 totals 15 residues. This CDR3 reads CASSDSGRGLHEQFF. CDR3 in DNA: TGCGCCAGCAGTGATAGCGGGAGGGGTCTGCATGAGCAGTTCTTC.

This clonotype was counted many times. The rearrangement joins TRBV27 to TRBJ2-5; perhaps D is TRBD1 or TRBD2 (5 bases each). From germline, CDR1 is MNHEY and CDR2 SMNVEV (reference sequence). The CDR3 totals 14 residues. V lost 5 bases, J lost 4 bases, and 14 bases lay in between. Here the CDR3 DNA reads TGTGCCAGCAGTCCCCCCAGGGAGAGAGAGACCCAGTACTTC. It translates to CASSPPRERETQYF.

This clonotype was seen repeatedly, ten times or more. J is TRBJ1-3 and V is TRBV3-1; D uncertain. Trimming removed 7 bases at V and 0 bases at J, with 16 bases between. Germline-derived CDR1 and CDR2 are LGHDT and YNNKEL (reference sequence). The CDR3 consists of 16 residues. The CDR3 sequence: CASTSSPRSSGNTIYF. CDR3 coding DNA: TGTGCCAGCACTTCCAGTCCCAGAAGCTCTGGAAACACCATATATTTT.

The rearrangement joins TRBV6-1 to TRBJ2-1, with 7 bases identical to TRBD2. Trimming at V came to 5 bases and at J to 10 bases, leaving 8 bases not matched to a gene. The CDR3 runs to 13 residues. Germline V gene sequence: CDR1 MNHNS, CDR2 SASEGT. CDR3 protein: CASSLGREREQFF. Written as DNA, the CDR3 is TGTGCCAGCAGTCTAGGGCGGGAGCGGGAGCAGTTCTTC.

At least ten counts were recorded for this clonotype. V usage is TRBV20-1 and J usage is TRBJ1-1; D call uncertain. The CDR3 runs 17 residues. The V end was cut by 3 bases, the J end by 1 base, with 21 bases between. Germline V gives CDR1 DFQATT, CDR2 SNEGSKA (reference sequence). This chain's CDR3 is CSARKRWRTKANTEAFF. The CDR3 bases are TGCAGTGCTAGGAAAAGGTGGCGGACCAAAGCGAACACTGAAGCTTTCTTT.

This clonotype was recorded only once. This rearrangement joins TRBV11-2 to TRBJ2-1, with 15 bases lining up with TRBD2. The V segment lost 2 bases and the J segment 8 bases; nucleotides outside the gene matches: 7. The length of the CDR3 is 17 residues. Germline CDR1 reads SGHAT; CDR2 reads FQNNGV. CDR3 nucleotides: TGTGCCAGCAGCTTACCGGGACTAGCGGGAGGCCGGGATGAGCAGTTCTTC. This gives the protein CASSLPGLAGGRDEQFF.

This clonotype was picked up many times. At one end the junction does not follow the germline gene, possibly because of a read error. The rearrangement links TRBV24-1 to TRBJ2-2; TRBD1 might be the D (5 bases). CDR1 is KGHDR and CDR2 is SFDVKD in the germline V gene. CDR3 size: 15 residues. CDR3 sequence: CATNDFGHPEGELFF. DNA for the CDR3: TGTGCCACCAATGATTTCGGACACCCAGAAGGGGAGCTGTTTTTT.

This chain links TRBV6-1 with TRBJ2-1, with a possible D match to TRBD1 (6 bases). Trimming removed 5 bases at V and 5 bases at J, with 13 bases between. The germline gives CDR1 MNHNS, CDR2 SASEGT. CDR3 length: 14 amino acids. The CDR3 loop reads CASSFRDKNNEQFF. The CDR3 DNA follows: TGTGCCAGCAGTTTCCGGGACAAGAACAATGAGCAGTTCTTC.

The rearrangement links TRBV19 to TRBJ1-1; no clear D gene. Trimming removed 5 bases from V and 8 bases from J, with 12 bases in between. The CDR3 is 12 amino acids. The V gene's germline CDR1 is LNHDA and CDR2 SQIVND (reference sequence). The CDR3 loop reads CASSPRSQEAFF. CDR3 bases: TGTGCCAGTAGTCCCCGGTCCCAGGAAGCTTTCTTT.

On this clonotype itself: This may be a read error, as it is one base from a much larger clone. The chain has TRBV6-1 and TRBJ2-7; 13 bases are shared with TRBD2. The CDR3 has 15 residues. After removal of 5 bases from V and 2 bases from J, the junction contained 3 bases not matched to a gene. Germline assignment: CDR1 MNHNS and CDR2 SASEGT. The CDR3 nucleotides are TGTGCCAGCAGTTTGACTAGCGGGAGGCCCTACGAGCAGTACTTC. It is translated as CASSLTSGRPYEQYF.

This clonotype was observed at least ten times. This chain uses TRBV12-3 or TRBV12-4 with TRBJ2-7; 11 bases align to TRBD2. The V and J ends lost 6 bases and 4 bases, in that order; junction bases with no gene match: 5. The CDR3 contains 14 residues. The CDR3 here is CASRFSGRAYEQYF. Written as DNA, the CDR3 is TGTGCCAGCAGATTTAGCGGGAGGGCATACGAGCAGTACTTC.

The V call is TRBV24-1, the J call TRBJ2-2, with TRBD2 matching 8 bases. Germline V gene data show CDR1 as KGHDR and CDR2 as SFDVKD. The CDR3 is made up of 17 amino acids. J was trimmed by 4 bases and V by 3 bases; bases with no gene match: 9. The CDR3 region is CATSDAFGSGGTGELFF. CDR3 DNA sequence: TGTGCCACCAGTGATGCGTTCGGAAGCGGGGGCACCGGGGAGCTGTTTTTT.

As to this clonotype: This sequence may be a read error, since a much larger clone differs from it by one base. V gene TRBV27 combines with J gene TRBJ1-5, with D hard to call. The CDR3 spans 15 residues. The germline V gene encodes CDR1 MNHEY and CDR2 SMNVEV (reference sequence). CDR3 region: CASSLKPPGNQHQHF. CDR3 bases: TGTGCCAGCAGTTTAAAACCCCCGGGTAATCAGCACCAGCATTTT.

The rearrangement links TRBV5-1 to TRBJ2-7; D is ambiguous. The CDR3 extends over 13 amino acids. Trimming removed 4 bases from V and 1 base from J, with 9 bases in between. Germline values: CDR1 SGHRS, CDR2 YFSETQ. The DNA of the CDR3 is TGCGCCAGCAGCCTACTTGATTCCTACGAGCAGTACTTC. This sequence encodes CASSLLDSYEQYF. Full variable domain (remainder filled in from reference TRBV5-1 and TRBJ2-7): KAGVTQTPRYLIKTRGQQVTLSCSPISGHRSVSWYQQTPGQGLQFLFEYFSETQRNKGNFPGRFSGRQFSNSRSEMNVSTLELGDSALYLCASSLLDSYEQYFGPGTRLTVT.

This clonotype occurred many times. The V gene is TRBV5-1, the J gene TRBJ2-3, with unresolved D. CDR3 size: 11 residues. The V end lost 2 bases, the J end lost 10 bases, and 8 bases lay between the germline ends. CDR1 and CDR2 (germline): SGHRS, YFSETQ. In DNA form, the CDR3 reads TGCGCCAGCAGCTTCGGTGGGCCGCAGTATTTT. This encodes CASSFGGPQYF.

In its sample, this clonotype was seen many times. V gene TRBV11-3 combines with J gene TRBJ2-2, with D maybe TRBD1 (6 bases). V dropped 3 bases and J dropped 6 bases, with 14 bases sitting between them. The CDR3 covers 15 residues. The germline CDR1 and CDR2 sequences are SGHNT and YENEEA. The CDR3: CASSLVGGMAGELFF. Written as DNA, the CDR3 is TGTGCCAGCAGCTTGGTAGGGGGTATGGCCGGGGAGCTGTTTTTT.

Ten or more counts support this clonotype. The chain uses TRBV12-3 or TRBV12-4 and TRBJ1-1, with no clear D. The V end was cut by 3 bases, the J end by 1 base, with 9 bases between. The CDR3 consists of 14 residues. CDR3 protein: CASSLGAGNTEAFF. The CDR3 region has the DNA TGTGCCAGCAGTTTGGGAGCGGGGAACACTGAAGCTTTCTTT.